This section outlines one T cell receptor (beta chain) sequence together with its context. These data are taken from a study of blood T cell repertoires in COVID-19. Study context: The United States, Italy and Spain supplied acute and convalescent COVID-19 samples.

Profiled with immunoSEQ multiplex PCR; TCRdb holds only in-frame clones, not every one. The table has 280,000 or so clones, 83% seen once. The J segment lost 8 bases and the V segment lost 0 bases, leaving 8 bases of the junction unmatched. Germline-derived CDR1 and CDR2 are SGHKS and YYEKEE (reference sequence). The CDR3 runs to 16 residues. The rearrangement links TRBV5-5 to TRBJ1-6; 7 nucleotides agree with TRBD1. The material sequenced was peripheral blood. The receptor comes from a woman between 50 and 59 years old who had recovered from COVID-19. CDR3 DNA: TGTGCCAGCAGCTTGGCCACGACAGGGTTGGATTCACCCCTCCACTTT. Encoded protein: CASSLATTGLDSPLHF. The full variable domain, with the rest looked up from reference TRBV5-5 and TRBJ1-6, is DAGVTQSPTHLIKTRGQQVTLRCSPISGHKSVSWYQQVLGQGPQFIFQYYEKEERGRGNFPDRFSARQFPNYSSELNVNALLLGDSALYLCASSLATTGLDSPLHFGNGTRLTVT.